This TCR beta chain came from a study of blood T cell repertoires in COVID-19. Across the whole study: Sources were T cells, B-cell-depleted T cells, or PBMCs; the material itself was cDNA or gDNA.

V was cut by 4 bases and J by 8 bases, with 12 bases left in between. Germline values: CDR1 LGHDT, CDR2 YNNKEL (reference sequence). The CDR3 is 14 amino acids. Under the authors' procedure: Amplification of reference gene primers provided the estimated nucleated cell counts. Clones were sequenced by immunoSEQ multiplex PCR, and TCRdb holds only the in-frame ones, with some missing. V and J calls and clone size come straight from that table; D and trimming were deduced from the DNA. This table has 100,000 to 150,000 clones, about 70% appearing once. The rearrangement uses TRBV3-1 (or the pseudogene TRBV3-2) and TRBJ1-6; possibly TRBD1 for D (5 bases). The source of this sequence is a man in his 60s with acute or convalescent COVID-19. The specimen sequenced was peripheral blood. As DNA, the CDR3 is TGTGCCAGCAGCCCAAGACCAGGGTATTCACCCCTCCACTTT. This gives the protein CASSPRPGYSPLHF.